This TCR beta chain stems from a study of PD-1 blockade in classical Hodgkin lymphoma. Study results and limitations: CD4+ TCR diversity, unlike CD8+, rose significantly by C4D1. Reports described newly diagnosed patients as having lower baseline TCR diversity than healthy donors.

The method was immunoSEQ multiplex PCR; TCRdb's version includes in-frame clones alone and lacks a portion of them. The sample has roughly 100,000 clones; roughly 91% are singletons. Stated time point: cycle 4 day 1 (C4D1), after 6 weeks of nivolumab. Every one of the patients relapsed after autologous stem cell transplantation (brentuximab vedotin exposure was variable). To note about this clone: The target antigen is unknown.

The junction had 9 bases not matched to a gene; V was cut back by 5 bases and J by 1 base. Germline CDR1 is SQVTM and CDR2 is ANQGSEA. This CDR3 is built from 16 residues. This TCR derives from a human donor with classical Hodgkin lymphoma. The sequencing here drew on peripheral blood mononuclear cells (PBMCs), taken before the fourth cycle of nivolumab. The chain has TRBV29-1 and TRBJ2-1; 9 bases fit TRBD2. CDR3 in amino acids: CSVPRLAGSSYNEQFF. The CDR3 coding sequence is TGCAGCGTTCCCCGGCTAGCGGGAAGTTCCTACAATGAGCAGTTCTTC.